These 21 T cell receptor beta chains originate from one sample sequenced in a study of blood T cell repertoires in COVID-19. Here immunoSEQ multiplex PCR was the method, and the copy in TCRdb shows in-frame clones only, minus some. This sample yields nearly 250,000 clones, of which approximately 85% are seen a single time; 9.1% belongs to the top ten. Sequenced material: PBMCs or T cells enriched from blood (not recorded which). The receptors stem from a woman between 50 and 59 years old with acute COVID-19.

The chain is built from TRBV11-3 and TRBJ1-3; D is unresolved. The length of the CDR3 is 15 residues. Deletions cut 3 bases from V and 0 bases from J, with 9 bases between. CDR1 and CDR2 from the germline V gene are SGHNT and YENEEA. The CDR3 protein is CASSFSGSSGNTIYF. CDR3 DNA: TGTGCCAGCAGCTTCTCAGGTTCCTCTGGAAACACCATATATTTT.

The chain joins TRBV12-5 to TRBJ2-2, with a possible D match to TRBD2 (5 bases). This CDR3 has 12 amino acids. Trimming removed 7 bases from V and 8 bases from J, with 11 bases in between. The germline V gene encodes CDR1 LGHNT and CDR2 FRNRAP. This CDR3 reads CASALLAGELFF. In DNA, the CDR3 is TGTGCTAGTGCCCTCCTAGCTGGGGAGCTGTTTTTT.

Turning to this clone: The sample holds other DNA sequences that translate to the same CDR3. The chain links TRBV6-2 or TRBV6-3 to TRBJ1-1; D possibly corresponds to TRBD1 (5 bases). This CDR3 region has 15 residues. V lost 2 bases to trimming and J lost 1 base, with 11 bases between them. Germline V gene sequence: CDR1 MNHEY, CDR2 SVGEGT. CDR3 coding DNA: TGTGCCAGCAGTTACGGACAACCGGGGAACACTGAAGCTTTCTTT. Amino acid sequence: CASSYGQPGNTEAFF.

The rearrangement uses TRBV14 and TRBJ2-1; D uncertain. Germline assignment: CDR1 SGHDN and CDR2 FVKESK. The CDR3 covers 12 residues. V gave up 4 bases and J gave up 10 bases, with 11 bases separating them. Written as DNA, the CDR3 is TGTGCCAGCAGCCCGTCTCCGCGCGAGCAGTTCTTC. Protein sequence: CASSPSPREQFF.

This clone was seen just once. The rearrangement uses TRBV7-6 and TRBJ1-5, with D uncertain. Per the germline V gene, CDR1 is SGHVS and CDR2 is FNYEAQ. The length of the CDR3 is 15 residues. The V end lost 5 bases, the J end lost 5 bases, and 16 bases lay between the germline ends. CDR3 DNA: TGTGCCAGCAGCAGATTTATCAGACTCTATCAGCCCCAGCATTTT. Protein: CASSRFIRLYQPQHF.

This chain links TRBV5-1 with TRBJ2-5; 10 nucleotides match TRBD1. There are 14 residues in the CDR3. V lost 2 bases, J lost 6 bases, and 4 bases stayed unmatched. The germline CDR1 and CDR2 sequences are SGHRS and YFSETQ. The CDR3 DNA follows: TGCGCCAGCAGCTTACCGGGACAGGGGAAGACCCAGTACTTC. Translation gives CASSLPGQGKTQYF.

The V and J genes are TRBV18 and TRBJ2-5; possible D gene TRBD2, 5 bases. CDR1 KGHSH and CDR2 LQKENI come from the germline V gene. This CDR3 comprises 13 residues. The V and J ends lost 2 bases and 5 bases respectively, with 9 bases between them. The DNA of the CDR3 is TGTGCCAGCTCACCAGGGCTAGCCGAGACCCAGTACTTC. Translating gives CASSPGLAETQYF.

The V call is TRBV27, the J call TRBJ1-2, with 9 bases lining up with TRBD1. The CDR3 is made up of 14 amino acids. The V gene end was trimmed by 4 bases and the J gene end by 6 bases; junction bases not matched to a gene: 6. The V gene's germline CDR1 is MNHEY and CDR2 SMNVEV (reference sequence). The CDR3, as DNA: TGTGCCAGCAGTTCTAACGGACAGGGGAATGGCTACACCTTC. It codes for CASSSNGQGNGYTF.

V is TRBV15 and J is TRBJ2-5, with 7 bases fitting TRBD2. The CDR3 extends over 15 amino acids. Unmatched junction bases numbered 8, after V lost 5 bases and J lost 2 bases. The V gene's germline CDR1 is LNHNV and CDR2 YYDKDF (reference sequence). CDR3 sequence reads: CATSPRSGQQETQYF. The CDR3 nucleotides are TGTGCCACCAGCCCTCGTAGCGGGCAGCAAGAGACCCAGTACTTC.

The count of this clone is one. J is TRBJ2-3 and V is TRBV7-2; the D is unclear. The CDR3 covers 14 residues. V was cut by 5 bases and J by 2 bases, with 11 bases left in between. Germline-derived CDR1 and CDR2 are SGHTA and FQGNSA. CDR3 bases: TGTGCCAGCAGCGAAGCATTGTTCACAGATACGCAGTATTTT. It specifies CASSEALFTDTQYF.

V and J are TRBV14 and TRBJ1-2, with 7 nucleotides matching TRBD1. In germline, CDR1 is SGHDN, CDR2 FVKESK. This CDR3 is 12 amino acids long. The J segment lost 8 bases and the V segment lost 6 bases, leaving 6 bases of the junction unmatched. CDR3 loop: CASSTTGRGYTF. In nucleotides, the CDR3 is TGTGCCAGCAGTACGACAGGGCGAGGCTACACCTTC.

J is TRBJ2-2 and V is TRBV9; 10 nucleotides agree with TRBD1. Germline CDR1 and CDR2: SGDLS and YYNGEE. The CDR3 has 16 amino acids. With 3 bases clipped from V and 8 bases from J, the junction kept 10 bases outside the gene matches. Here the CDR3 reads CASSARQGALTGELFF. The DNA of the CDR3 is TGTGCCAGCAGCGCCCGACAGGGGGCTTTAACTGGGGAGCTGTTTTTT.

This chain uses TRBV6-4 with TRBJ1-2, with 10 bases lining up with TRBD1. The CDR3 totals 14 residues. Germline values: CDR1 MRHNA, CDR2 SNTAGT. V was pared by 2 bases and J by 8 bases, with 5 bases of the junction left unmatched. In nucleotides, the CDR3 is TGTGCCAGCAGTGACACCGGACAGGGGGAAGGCTACACCTTC. As protein: CASSDTGQGEGYTF.

V usage is TRBV30 and J usage is TRBJ1-2, with 7 bases that match TRBD1. V lost 0 bases and J lost 8; bases outside the gene matches: 6. The CDR3 is 13 amino acids. Germline-derived CDR1 and CDR2 are GTSNPN and SVGIG (reference sequence). In DNA, the CDR3 is TGTGCCTGGAGTGTAGGGGGCTCGCAGGGCTACACCTTC. Translation: CAWSVGGSQGYTF.

The V and J genes are TRBV21-1 and TRBJ2-1; TRBD2, as called in the table, went unchecked against the DNA. TRBV21-1 is termed a pseudogene. This CDR3 contains 19 residues. CDR3 in DNA: TGTGCCAGCAGCAAAATTGAGCTAGCTGAGGAGCCCTCCTACAATGAGCAGTTCTTC. It codes for CASSKIELAEEPSYNEQFF.

This rearrangement joins TRBV7-2 to TRBJ1-1, with TRBD1 as a possible D gene (5 bases). Germline CDR1 SGHTA, CDR2 FQGNSA. CDR3 length: 14 residues. V lost 1 base to trimming and J lost 5 bases, with 11 bases between them. For the CDR3, the DNA is TGTGCCAGCAGCTTAGGGGGGGGATGGACTGAAGCTTTCTTT. Its protein product is CASSLGGGWTEAFF.

V and J are TRBV5-4 and TRBJ2-5, with 10 bases that match TRBD2. Per germline, CDR1 SGHNT and CDR2 YYREEE (reference sequence). The CDR3 extends over 15 amino acids. V trimming: 4 bases; J trimming: 5 bases; junction bases outside the gene matches: 8. The CDR3, as DNA: TGTGCCAGCAGCAGCCTAGGTAGCGGGGGGGAGACCCAGTACTTC. Its protein product is CASSSLGSGGETQYF.

This clone turned up a few times. This chain joins TRBV25-1 and TRBJ2-7; a weak D match, TRBD2 (6 bases). V was trimmed by 7 bases and J by 3 bases, leaving 16 bases between them. The CDR3 is 14 amino acids. Germline assignment: CDR1 MGHDK and CDR2 SYGVNS. CDR3 amino acids: CASTQEGRDYEQYF. For the CDR3, the DNA is TGTGCCAGCACCCAGGAGGGGCGGGACTACGAGCAGTACTTC.

The rearrangement joins TRBV18 to TRBJ1-3; D unclear. The CDR3 loop spans 15 amino acids. The germline CDR1 and CDR2 sequences are KGHSH and LQKENI. V was cut by 1 base and J by 1 base, with 8 bases left in between. CDR3 sequence reads: CASSPLDKSGNTIYF. The CDR3, as DNA: TGTGCCAGCTCACCACTTGACAAATCTGGAAACACCATATATTTT.

This chain links TRBV27 with TRBJ2-2; 8 bases fit TRBD2. Looked up from germline, CDR1 is MNHEY and CDR2 is SMNVEV (reference sequence). V lost 3 bases, J lost 6 bases, and 6 bases stayed unmatched. The CDR3 has 15 amino acids. The CDR3 sequence is CASSLSLAGPGELFF. Here the CDR3 DNA reads TGTGCCAGCAGTTTGTCCCTAGCGGGTCCCGGGGAGCTGTTTTTT.

This chain connects TRBV4-2 to TRBJ1-1; D possibly corresponds to TRBD1 (5 bases). CDR3 size: 15 residues. Looked up from germline, CDR1 is LGHNA and CDR2 is YNFKEQ. Trimming left V 0 bases short and J 7 bases short, with 15 bases between. The CDR3 protein is CASSQDRVGQGEAFF. CDR3 coding DNA: TGTGCCAGCAGCCAAGATCGGGTTGGGCAGGGTGAAGCTTTCTTT.